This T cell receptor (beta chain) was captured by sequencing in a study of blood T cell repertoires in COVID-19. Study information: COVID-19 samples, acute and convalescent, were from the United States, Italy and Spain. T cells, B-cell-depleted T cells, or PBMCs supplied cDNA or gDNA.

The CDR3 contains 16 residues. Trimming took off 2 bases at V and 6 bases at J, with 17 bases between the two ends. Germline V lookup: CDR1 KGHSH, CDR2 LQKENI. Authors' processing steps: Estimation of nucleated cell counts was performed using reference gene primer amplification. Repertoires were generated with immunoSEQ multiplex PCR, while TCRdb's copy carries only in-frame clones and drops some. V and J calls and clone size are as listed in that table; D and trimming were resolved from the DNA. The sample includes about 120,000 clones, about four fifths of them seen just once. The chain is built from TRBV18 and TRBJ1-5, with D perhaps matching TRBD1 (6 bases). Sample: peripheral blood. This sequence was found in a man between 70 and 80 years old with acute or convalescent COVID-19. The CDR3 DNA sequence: TGTGCCAGCTCACCATCAACCGCGAGAGGGGGTCAGCCCCAGCATTTT. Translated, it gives CASSPSTARGGQPQHF.